This T cell receptor beta chain was identified in a study of blood T cell repertoires in COVID-19. Overall study: The origin of the acute and convalescent COVID-19 samples was the United States, Italy and Spain. Sample material is recorded as cDNA or gDNA derived from T cells, B-cell-depleted T cells, or PBMCs.

In the original workflow: Quantification of nucleated cells was approximated via reference gene primer amplification. Measured with immunoSEQ multiplex PCR; TCRdb has only the in-frame clones, and not every one. Clonal size and the V and J genes are those of that table, whereas D and trimming came from the DNA. The sample includes more than 20,000 clones, over 80% seen only once; the top ten take 25%. The CDR3 runs to 16 residues. Germline loops: CDR1 LNHNV, CDR2 YYDKDF (reference sequence). Trimming stripped 5 bases from V and 3 bases from J, with 18 bases between. The origin of this receptor is a human donor with active COVID-19. The donor label of this sample is uncertain. The chain links TRBV15 to TRBJ2-3; D possibly corresponds to TRBD1 (6 bases). Material: peripheral blood. The CDR3 DNA follows: TGTGCCACCAGCTCCTTTATATCGGACAGAACAGATACGCAGTATTTT. Its protein product is CATSSFISDRTDTQYF.